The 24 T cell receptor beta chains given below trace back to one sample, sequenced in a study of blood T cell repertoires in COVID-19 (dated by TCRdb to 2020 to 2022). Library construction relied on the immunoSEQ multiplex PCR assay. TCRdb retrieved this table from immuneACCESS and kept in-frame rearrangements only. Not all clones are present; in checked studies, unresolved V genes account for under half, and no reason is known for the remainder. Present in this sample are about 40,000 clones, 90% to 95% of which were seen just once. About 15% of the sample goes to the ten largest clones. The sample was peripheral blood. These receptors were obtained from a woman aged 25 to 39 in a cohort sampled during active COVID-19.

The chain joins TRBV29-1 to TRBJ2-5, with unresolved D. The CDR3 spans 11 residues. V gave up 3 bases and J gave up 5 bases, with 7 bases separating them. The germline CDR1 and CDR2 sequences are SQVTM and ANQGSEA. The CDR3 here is CSVDSFETQYF. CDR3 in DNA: TGCAGCGTTGACTCCTTCGAGACCCAGTACTTC.

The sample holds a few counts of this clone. In DNA, the CDR3 is TGTGCCAGCAGCCAAGAGGCGGGACCTCGCACAGATACGCAGTATTTT. This gives the protein CASSQEAGPRTDTQYF. This sequence joins TRBV4-2 and TRBJ2-3; TRBD2 is a possible D gene (6 bases). V was shortened by 0 bases and J by 1 base, with 11 bases between the two germline ends. The CDR3 runs 16 residues. From germline, CDR1 is LGHNA and CDR2 YNFKEQ.

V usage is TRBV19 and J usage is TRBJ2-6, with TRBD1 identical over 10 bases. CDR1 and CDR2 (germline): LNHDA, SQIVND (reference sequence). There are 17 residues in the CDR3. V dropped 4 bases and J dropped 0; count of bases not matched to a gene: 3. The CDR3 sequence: CASSTGTGVSGANVLTF. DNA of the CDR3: TGTGCCAGTAGTACGGGGACAGGGGTCTCTGGGGCCAACGTCCTGACTTTC. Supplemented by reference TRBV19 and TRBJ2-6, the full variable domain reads DGGITQSPKYLFRKEGQNVTLSCEQNLNHDAMYWYRQDPGQGLRLIYYSQIVNDFQKGDIAEGYSVSREKKESFPLTVTSAQKNPTAFYLCASSTGTGVSGANVLTFGAGSRLTVL.

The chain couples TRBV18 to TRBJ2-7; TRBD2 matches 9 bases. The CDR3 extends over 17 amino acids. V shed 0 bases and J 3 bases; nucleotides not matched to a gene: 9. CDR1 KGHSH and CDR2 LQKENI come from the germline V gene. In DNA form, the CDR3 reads TGTGCCAGCTCACCACCTTTAGCGGGAGAGCACTACTACGAGCAGTACTTC. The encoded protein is CASSPPLAGEHYYEQYF.

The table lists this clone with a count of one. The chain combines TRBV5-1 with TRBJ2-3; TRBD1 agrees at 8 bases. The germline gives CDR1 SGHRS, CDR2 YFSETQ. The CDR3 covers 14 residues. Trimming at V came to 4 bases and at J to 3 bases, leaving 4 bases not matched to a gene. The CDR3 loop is CASSLRQGTDTQYF. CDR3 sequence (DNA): TGCGCCAGCAGCCTTAGACAGGGGACAGATACGCAGTATTTT.

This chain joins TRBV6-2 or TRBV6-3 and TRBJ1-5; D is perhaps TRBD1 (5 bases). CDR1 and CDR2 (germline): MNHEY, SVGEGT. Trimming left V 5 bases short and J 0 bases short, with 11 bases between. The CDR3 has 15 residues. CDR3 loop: CASSRDSYSNQPQHF. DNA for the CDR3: TGTGCCAGCAGTCGAGACAGCTATAGCAATCAGCCCCAGCATTTT.

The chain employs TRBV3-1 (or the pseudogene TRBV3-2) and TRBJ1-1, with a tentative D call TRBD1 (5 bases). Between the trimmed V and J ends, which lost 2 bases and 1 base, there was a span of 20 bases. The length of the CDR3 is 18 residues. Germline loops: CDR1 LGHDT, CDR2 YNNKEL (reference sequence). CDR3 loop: CASSQMGGGPGRNTEAFF. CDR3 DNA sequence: TGTGCCAGCAGCCAAATGGGCGGGGGACCGGGCAGGAACACTGAAGCTTTCTTT.

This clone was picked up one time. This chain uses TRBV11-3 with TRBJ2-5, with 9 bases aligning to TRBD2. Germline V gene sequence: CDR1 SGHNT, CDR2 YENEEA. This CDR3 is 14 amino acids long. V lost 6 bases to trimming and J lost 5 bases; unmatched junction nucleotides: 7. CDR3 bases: TGTGCCAGCAGTAGATTAAGCGGGGGGGAGACCCAGTACTTC. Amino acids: CASSRLSGGETQYF.

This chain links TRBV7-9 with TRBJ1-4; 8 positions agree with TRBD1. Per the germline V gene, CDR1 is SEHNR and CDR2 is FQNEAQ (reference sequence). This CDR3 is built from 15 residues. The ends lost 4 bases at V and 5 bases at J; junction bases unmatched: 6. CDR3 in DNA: TGTGCCAGCAGCTCACGGACAGGGTTGAATGAAAAACTGTTTTTT. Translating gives CASSSRTGLNEKLFF.

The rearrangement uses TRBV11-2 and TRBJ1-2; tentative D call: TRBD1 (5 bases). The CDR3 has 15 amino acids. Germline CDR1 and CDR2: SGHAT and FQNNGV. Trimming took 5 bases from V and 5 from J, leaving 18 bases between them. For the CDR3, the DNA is TGTGCCAGCAGCCGGTCGGGGGGACCGCAGTATGGCTACACCTTC. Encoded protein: CASSRSGGPQYGYTF. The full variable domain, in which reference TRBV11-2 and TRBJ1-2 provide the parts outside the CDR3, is EAGVAQSPRYKIIEKRQSVAFWCNPISGHATLYWYQQILGQGPKLLIQFQNNGVVDDSQLPKDRFSAERLKGVDSTLKIQPAKLEDSAVYLCASSRSGGPQYGYTFGSGTRLTVV.

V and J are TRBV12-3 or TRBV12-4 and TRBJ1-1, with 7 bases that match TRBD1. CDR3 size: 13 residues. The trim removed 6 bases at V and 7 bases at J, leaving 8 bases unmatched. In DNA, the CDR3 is TGTGCCAGCAGACTAGGACAGGTGAATGAAGCTTTCTTT. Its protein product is CASRLGQVNEAFF.

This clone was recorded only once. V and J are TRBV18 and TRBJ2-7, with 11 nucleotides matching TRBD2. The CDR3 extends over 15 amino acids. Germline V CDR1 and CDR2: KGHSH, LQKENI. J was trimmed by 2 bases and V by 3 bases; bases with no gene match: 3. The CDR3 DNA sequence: TGTGCCAGCTCACCCGCTAGCGGGAGGCCCTACGAGCAGTACTTC. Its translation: CASSPASGRPYEQYF.

The CDR3 sequence: CASSYSRQPNQPQHF. In DNA form, the CDR3 reads TGTGCCAGCAGTTATTCCCGACAGCCCAATCAGCCCCAGCATTTT. V is TRBV6-5 and J is TRBJ1-5, with D perhaps TRBD1 (5 bases). The CDR3 consists of 15 residues. V was shortened by 3 bases and J by 3 bases, with 12 bases between the two germline ends. The V gene's germline CDR1 is MNHEY and CDR2 SVGAGI.

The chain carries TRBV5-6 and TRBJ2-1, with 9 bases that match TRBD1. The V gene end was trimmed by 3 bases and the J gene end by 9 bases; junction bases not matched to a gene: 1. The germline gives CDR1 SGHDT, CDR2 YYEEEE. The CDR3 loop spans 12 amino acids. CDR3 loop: CASSWDRVEQFF. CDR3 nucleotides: TGTGCCAGCAGCTGGGACAGGGTTGAGCAGTTCTTC. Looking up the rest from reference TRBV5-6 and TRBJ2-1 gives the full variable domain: DAGVTQSPTHLIKTRGQQVTLRCSPKSGHDTVSWYQQALGQGPQFIFQYYEEEERQRGNFPDRFSGHQFPNYSSELNVNALLLGDSALYLCASSWDRVEQFFGPGTRLTVL.

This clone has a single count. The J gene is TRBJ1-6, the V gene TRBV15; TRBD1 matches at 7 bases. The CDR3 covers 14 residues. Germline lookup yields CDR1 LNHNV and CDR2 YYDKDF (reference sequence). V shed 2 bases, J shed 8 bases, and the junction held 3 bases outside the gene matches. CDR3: CATSRPGGDSPLHF. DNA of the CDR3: TGTGCCACCAGCAGACCAGGGGGAGATTCACCCCTCCACTTT. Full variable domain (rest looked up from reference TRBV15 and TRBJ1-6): DAMVIQNPRYQVTQFGKPVTLSCSQTLNHNVMYWYQQKSSQAPKLLFHYYDKDFNNEADTPDNFQSRRPNTSFCFLDIRSPGLGDTAMYLCATSRPGGDSPLHFGNGTRLTVT.

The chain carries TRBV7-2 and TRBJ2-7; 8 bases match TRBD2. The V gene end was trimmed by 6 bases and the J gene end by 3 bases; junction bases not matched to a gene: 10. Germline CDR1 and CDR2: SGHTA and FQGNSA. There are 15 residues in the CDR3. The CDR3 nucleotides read TGTGCCAGCAGTCTGCTGGTCAGCGGGAGCTACGAGCAGTACTTC. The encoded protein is CASSLLVSGSYEQYF.

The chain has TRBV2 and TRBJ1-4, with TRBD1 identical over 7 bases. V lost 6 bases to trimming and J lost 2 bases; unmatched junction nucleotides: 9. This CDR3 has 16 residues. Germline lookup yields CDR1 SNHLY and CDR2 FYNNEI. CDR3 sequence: CASSARQGVTNEKLFF. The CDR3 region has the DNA TGTGCCAGCAGCGCAAGACAGGGCGTTACTAATGAAAAACTGTTTTTT.

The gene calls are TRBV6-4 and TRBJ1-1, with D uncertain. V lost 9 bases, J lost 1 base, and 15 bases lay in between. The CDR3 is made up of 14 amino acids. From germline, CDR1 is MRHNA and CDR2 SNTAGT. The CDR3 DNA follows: TGTGCCAGGGTTCAAGATACTACGAACACTGAAGCTTTCTTT. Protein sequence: CARVQDTTNTEAFF.

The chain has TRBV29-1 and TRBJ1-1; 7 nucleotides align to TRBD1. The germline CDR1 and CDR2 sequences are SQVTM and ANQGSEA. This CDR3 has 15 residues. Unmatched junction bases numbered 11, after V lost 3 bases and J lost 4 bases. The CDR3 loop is CSVDRDRLSVTEAFF. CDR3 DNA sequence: TGCAGCGTTGACAGGGACAGATTATCGGTCACTGAAGCTTTCTTT.

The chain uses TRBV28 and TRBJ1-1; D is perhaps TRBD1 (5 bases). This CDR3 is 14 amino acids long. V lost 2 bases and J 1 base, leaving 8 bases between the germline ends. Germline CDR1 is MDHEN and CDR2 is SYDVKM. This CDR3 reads CASSLRGGNTEAFF. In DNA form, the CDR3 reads TGTGCCAGCAGTTTAAGGGGCGGGAACACTGAAGCTTTCTTT. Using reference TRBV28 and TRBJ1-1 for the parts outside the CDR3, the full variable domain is DVKVTQSSRYLVKRTGEKVFLECVQDMDHENMFWYRQDPGLGLRLIYFSYDVKMKEKGDIPEGYSVSREKKERFSLILESASTNQTSMYLCASSLRGGNTEAFFGQGTRLTVV.

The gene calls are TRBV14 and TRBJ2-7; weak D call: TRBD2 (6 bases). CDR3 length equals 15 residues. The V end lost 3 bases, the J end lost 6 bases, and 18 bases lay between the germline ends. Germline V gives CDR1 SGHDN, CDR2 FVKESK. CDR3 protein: CASSHQTRVGGEQYF. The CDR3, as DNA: TGTGCCAGCAGCCACCAGACTCGAGTCGGGGGCGAGCAGTACTTC. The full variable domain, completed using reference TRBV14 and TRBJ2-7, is EAGVTQFPSHSVIEKGQTVTLRCDPISGHDNLYWYRRVMGKEIKFLLHFVKESKQDESGMPNNRFLAERTGGTYSTLKVQPAELEDSGVYFCASSHQTRVGGEQYFGPGTRLTVT.

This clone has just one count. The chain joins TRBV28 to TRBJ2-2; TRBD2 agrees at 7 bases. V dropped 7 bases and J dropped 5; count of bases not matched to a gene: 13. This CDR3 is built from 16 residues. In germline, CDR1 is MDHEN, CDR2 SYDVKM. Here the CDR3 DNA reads TGTGCCAGCACCGAAGTTAGAAGGGGAGGGACCGGGGAGCTGTTTTTT. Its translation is CASTEVRRGGTGELFF.

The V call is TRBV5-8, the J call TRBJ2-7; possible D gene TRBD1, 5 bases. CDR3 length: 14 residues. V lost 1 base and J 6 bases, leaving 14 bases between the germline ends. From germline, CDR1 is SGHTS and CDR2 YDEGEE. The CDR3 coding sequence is TGTGCCAGCAGCTTGAGGGGTTCCTCGAGCGAGCAGTACTTC. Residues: CASSLRGSSSEQYF. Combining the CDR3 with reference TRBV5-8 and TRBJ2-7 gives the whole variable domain EAGVTQSPTHLIKTRGQQATLRCSPISGHTSVYWYQQALGLGLQFLLWYDEGEERNRGNFPPRFSGRQFPNYSSELNVNALELEDSALYLCASSLRGSSSEQYFGPGTRLTVT.

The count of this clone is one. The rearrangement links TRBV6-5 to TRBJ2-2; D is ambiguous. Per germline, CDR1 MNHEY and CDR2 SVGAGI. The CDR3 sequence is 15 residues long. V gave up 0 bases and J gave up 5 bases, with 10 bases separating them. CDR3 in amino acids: CASSYSSVWTGELFF. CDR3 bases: TGTGCCAGCAGTTACTCCAGCGTGTGGACCGGGGAGCTGTTTTTT.